The 13 T cell receptor beta chains reported below all come from one sample, sequenced in a study of T-cell memory formation after mild COVID-19. TCRdb processed the 5' RACE reads anew with MiXCR; each CDR3 protein has one entry. The repertoire includes 120,000 to 150,000 distinct CDR3 sequences, 15% to 20% of them detected once, and under 2.5% sits in the top ten. Sequenced sample: PBMCs or a T cell subset sorted from them (not recorded which). The receptors derive from an adult woman who had mild COVID-19 (a few samples of this study predate the infection). Cell type and time point are not known.

The chain has TRBV20-1 and TRBJ1-1, with D possibly matching TRBD1 (6 bases). The CDR3 loop spans 12 amino acids. Germline CDR1 and CDR2: DFQATT and SNEGSKA (reference sequence). V was clipped by 6 bases and J by 1 base, with 9 bases between them. CDR3 in amino acids: CSANRANTEAFF. The CDR3 nucleotides read TGCAGTGCCAACAGGGCGAACACTGAAGCTTTCTTT.

CDR3 sequence (DNA): TGTGCCAGTAAAGCCAGGGGCTTCGTCCTGACTTTC. It specifies CASKARGFVLTF. The V call is TRBV19, the J call TRBJ2-6; D may be TRBD1 (6 bases). Looked up from germline, CDR1 is LNHDA and CDR2 is SQIVND (reference sequence). V lost 7 bases and J lost 12, with 13 bases in between. The CDR3 extends over 12 amino acids.

This clonotype was counted between two and nine times. This chain connects TRBV24-1 to TRBJ2-1; 10 nucleotides line up with TRBD2. Germline loops: CDR1 KGHDR, CDR2 SFDVKD. This CDR3 contains 15 residues. J was trimmed by 7 bases and V by 4 bases; bases with no gene match: 6. CDR3 in DNA: TGTGCCACCAGTGACGCTAGCGGGAGAGTTAATGAGCAGTTCTTC. Amino acids: CATSDASGRVNEQFF.

This clonotype was counted between two and nine times. The chain is built from TRBV9 and TRBJ2-1; 10 bases are shared with TRBD2. Germline V gives CDR1 SGDLS, CDR2 YYNGEE. J gave up 5 bases and V 4 bases, and 12 bases lay outside the gene matches. The CDR3 runs to 17 residues. CDR3 nucleotides: TGTGCCAGCAGCCCATCCGGGACTAGCGCGAGGAACAATGAGCAGTTCTTC. Protein product: CASSPSGTSARNNEQFF.

This chain joins TRBV9 and TRBJ1-1, with D unclear. CDR3 length: 14 residues. Deletions cut 0 bases from V and 4 bases from J, with 10 bases between. From germline, CDR1 is SGDLS and CDR2 YYNGEE. CDR3 DNA: TGTGCCAGCAGCGTAGACGACTTTCTCACTGAAGCTTTCTTT. Its protein is CASSVDDFLTEAFF.

The chain combines TRBV5-4 with TRBJ2-3, with TRBD1 matching 12 bases. CDR1 SGHNT and CDR2 YYREEE come from the germline V gene (reference sequence). V shed 4 bases and J 10 bases; nucleotides not matched to a gene: 10. This CDR3 has 15 amino acids. CDR3 sequence (DNA): TGTGCCAGCAGCCCGGGACAGGGGGCGCCTCAGGCGCAGTATTTT. It encodes CASSPGQGAPQAQYF.

The chain joins TRBV25-1 to TRBJ2-1; 13 nucleotides line up with TRBD2. CDR1 and CDR2 from the germline V gene are MGHDK and SYGVNS. The trim removed 6 bases at V and 9 bases at J, leaving 11 bases unmatched. The CDR3 loop spans 16 amino acids. Written as DNA, the CDR3 is TGTGCCAGCAGACCCAGGACTAGCGGGAGAGACAGTGAGCAGTTCTTC. It encodes CASRPRTSGRDSEQFF.

This clonotype appeared a few times. Germline and junction disagree at one end, which may indicate a read error. The rearrangement uses TRBV7-9 and TRBJ2-1; D tentatively reads TRBD1 or TRBD2 (5 bases each). CDR1 SEHNR and CDR2 FQNEAQ come from the germline V gene (reference sequence). This CDR3 has 12 residues. DNA for the CDR3: TGTGCCAGCAGCCACTCCGAGGGGACGCCTGTCTTC. This translates into CASSHSEGTPVF.

The sample holds a few counts of this clonotype. The chain employs TRBV3-1 and TRBJ2-5, with D perhaps TRBD2 (6 bases). The CDR3 sequence is 14 residues long. CDR1 and CDR2 from the germline V gene are LGHDT and YNNKEL (reference sequence). With 4 bases removed from V and 5 bases from J, the gap between germline ends came to 14 bases. CDR3 residues: CASSPHPGGETQYF. The CDR3 nucleotides are TGTGCCAGCAGCCCCCACCCCGGAGGGGAGACCCAGTACTTC.

This chain links TRBV7-9 with TRBJ2-4, with TRBD2 matching 7 bases. Trimming cost V 8 bases and J 6 bases; bases outside gene matches: 10. The CDR3 is 14 amino acids. The germline CDR1 and CDR2 sequences are SEHNR and FQNEAQ (reference sequence). For the CDR3, the DNA is TGTGCCAGCGGGCCCCTAGCGGCAGGAAACATTCAGTACTTC. Its translation: CASGPLAAGNIQYF.

This clonotype came up a few times. The DNA of the CDR3 is TGTGCCAGTAGTCCCAGCTCAGAGTCAGATACGCAGTATTTT. It codes for CASSPSSESDTQYF. The chain carries TRBV19 and TRBJ2-3, with no clear D. This CDR3 spans 14 amino acids. The germline V gene encodes CDR1 LNHDA and CDR2 SQIVND (reference sequence). Trimming took off 5 bases at V and 4 bases at J, with 13 bases between the two ends. The whole variable domain, filled in from reference TRBV19 and TRBJ2-3, reads DGGITQSPKYLFRKEGQNVTLSCEQNLNHDAMYWYRQDPGQGLRLIYYSQIVNDFQKGDIAEGYSVSREKKESFPLTVTSAQKNPTAFYLCASSPSSESDTQYFGPGTRLTVL.

This sequence joins TRBV2 and TRBJ1-5; perhaps TRBD1 as D (6 bases). Trimming took 6 bases from V and 2 from J, leaving 20 bases between them. The CDR3 is 17 residues long. Germline V gene sequence: CDR1 SNHLY, CDR2 FYNNEI. Written as DNA, the CDR3 is TGTGCCAGCAGGCAGAGCAAACAGGGTTATCGCAATCAGCCCCAGCATTTT. Translation: CASRQSKQGYRNQPQHF.

This sequence joins TRBV15 and TRBJ2-5, with D perhaps TRBD2 (6 bases). This CDR3 region has 17 residues. The V gene's germline CDR1 is LNHNV and CDR2 YYDKDF (reference sequence). V dropped 1 base and J dropped 5 bases, with 20 bases sitting between them. Written as DNA, the CDR3 is TGTGCCACCAGCAGAGTATGGGGGGAAAACCTCCGGGAGACCCAGTACTTC. It codes for CATSRVWGENLRETQYF.